This T cell receptor (beta chain) was sequenced during a study of vaccination effects on CD4 cells after COVID-19. For the study at large: At 16 days and one week before vaccination, a couple of convalescent patients gave samples.

The V gene's germline CDR1 is KGHSH and CDR2 LQKENI. Trimming removed 6 bases from V and 8 bases from J; junction bases left unmatched: 7. The CDR3 is 14 residues long. As to this clone: Its antigen is unidentified.

Prior to sequencing, the ViraFEST assay stimulated PBMC with viral peptide pools, which expanded the antigen-specific CD4+ T cells. Culture lasted roughly 9 days before CD4+ T cell isolation. Documented for the person is a PCR-confirmed SARS-CoV-2 infection occurring between March and December 2020. IL-2 medium supplanted half the medium on days 3 and 7. Only in-frame clones appear in the TCRdb table, and some are missing; sequencing was by immunoSEQ multiplex PCR. In the table there are roughly 30,000 clones, 72% of which are singletons. The TCR sequence derives from a human donor who had a prior SARS-CoV-2 infection. J is TRBJ2-1 and V is TRBV18, with 10 bases identical to TRBD1. The material sequenced was CD4+ T cells from PBMCs cultured with a peptide pool, taken before COVID-19 vaccination. Here the CDR3 DNA reads TGTGCCAGCTCCCGAGGGACAGGGGTCCATGAGCAGTTCTTC. This sequence encodes CASSRGTGVHEQFF.